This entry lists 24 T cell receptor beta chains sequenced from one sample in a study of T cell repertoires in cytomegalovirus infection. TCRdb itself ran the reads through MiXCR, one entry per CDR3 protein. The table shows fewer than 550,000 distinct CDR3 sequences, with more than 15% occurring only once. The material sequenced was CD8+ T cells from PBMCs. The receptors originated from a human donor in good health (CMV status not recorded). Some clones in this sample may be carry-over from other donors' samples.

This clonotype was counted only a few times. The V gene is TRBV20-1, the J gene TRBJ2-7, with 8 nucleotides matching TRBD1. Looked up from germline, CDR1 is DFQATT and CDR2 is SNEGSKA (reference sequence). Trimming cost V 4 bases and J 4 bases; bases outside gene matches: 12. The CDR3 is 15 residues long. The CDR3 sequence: CSATDGPGGQYEQYF. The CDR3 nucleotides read TGCAGTGCTACAGACGGGCCAGGGGGCCAGTACGAGCAGTACTTC.

The chain's CDR3 is CSVEGGGPDGYTF. The CDR3 DNA reads as TGCAGCGTTGAGGGAGGGGGCCCTGATGGCTACACCTTC. J is TRBJ1-2 and V is TRBV29-1, with TRBD1 matching over 7 bases. The CDR3 spans 13 residues. V lost 3 bases to trimming and J lost 6 bases; unmatched junction nucleotides: 7. CDR1 SQVTM and CDR2 ANQGSEA come from the germline V gene.

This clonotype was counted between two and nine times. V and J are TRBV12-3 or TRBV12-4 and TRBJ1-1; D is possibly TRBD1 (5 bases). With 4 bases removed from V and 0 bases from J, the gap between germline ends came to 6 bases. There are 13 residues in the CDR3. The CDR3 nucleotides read TGTGCCAGCAGTTGGGGGATGAACACTGAAGCTTTCTTT. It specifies CASSWGMNTEAFF.

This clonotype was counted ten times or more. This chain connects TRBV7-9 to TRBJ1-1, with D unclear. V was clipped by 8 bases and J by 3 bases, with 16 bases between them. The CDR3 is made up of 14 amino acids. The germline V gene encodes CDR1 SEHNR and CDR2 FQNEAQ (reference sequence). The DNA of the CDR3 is TGTGCCAGCGAGTTAGTTTCGGGAGACACTGAAGCTTTCTTT. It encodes CASELVSGDTEAFF.

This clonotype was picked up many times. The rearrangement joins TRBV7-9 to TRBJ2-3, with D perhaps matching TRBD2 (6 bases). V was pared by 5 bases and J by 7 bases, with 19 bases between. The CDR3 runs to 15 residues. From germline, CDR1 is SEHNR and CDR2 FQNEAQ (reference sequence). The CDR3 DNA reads TGTGCCAGCAGCCCCGGGAGCCGAAGTTTAAATACGCAGTATTTT. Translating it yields CASSPGSRSLNTQYF.

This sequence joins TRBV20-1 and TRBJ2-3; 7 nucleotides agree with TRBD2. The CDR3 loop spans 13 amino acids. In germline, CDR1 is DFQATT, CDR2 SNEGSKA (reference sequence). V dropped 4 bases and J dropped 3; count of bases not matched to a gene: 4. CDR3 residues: CSATGGGTDTQYF. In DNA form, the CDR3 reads TGCAGTGCTACTGGGGGGGGAACAGATACGCAGTATTTT.

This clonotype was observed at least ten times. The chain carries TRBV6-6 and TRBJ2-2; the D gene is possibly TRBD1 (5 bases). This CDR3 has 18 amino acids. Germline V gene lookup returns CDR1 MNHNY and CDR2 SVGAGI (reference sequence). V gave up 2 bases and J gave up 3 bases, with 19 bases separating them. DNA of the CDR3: TGTGCCAGCAGTTACGGACAACCCATTACAACTCACACCGGGGAGCTGTTTTTT. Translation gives CASSYGQPITTHTGELFF.

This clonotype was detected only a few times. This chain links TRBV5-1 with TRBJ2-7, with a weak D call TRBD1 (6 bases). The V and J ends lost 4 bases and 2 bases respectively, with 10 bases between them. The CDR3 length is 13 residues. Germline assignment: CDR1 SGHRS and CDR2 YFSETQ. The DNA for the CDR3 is TGCGCCAGCAGCGAACCAGGGGCCTACGAGCAGTACTTC. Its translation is CASSEPGAYEQYF.

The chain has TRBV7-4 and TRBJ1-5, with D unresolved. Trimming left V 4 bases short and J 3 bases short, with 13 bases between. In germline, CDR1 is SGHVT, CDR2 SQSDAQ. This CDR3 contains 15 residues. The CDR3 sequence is CASSSGVQHNQPQHF. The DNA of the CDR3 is TGTGCCAGCAGCTCTGGGGTACAGCACAATCAGCCCCAGCATTTT.

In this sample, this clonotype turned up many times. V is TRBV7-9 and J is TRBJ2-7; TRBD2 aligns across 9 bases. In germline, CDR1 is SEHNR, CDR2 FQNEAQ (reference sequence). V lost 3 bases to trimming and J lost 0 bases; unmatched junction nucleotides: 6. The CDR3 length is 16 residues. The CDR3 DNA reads TGTGCCAGCAGCTTTACTAGCGGGCGAAGCTCCTACGAGCAGTACTTC. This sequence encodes CASSFTSGRSSYEQYF.

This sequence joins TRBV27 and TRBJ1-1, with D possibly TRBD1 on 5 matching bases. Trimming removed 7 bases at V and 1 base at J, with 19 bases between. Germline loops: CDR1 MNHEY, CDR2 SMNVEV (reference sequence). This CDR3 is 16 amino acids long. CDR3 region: CASTPGRDGENTEAFF. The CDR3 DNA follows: TGTGCCAGCACCCCTGGCAGGGATGGTGAGAACACTGAAGCTTTCTTT.

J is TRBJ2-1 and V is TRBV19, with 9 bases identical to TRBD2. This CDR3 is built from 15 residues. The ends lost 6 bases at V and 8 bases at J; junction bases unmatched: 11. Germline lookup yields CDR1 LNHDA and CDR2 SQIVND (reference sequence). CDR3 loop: CASSLTSGLYDEQFF. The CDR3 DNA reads TGTGCCAGTAGCCTGACTAGCGGATTATACGATGAGCAGTTCTTC.

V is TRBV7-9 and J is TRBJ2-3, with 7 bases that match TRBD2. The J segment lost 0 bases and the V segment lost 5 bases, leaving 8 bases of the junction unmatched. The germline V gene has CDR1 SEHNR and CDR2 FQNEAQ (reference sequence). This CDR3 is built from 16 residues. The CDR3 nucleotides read TGTGCCAGCAGCCCGAGGCTAGCGGCTAGCACAGATACGCAGTATTTT. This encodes CASSPRLAASTDTQYF.

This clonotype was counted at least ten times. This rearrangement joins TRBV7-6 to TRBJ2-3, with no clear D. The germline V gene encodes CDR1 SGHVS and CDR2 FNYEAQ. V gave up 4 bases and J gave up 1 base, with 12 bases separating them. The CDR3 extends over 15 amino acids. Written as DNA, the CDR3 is TGTGCCAGCAGCTCAAGGACGCAAGGCACAGATACGCAGTATTTT. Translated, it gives CASSSRTQGTDTQYF. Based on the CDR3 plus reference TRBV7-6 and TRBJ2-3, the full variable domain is GAGVSQSPRYKVTKRGQDVALRCDPISGHVSLYWYRQALGQGPEFLTYFNYEAQQDKSGLPNDRFSAERPEGSISTLTIQRTEQRDSAMYRCASSSRTQGTDTQYFGPGTRLTVL.

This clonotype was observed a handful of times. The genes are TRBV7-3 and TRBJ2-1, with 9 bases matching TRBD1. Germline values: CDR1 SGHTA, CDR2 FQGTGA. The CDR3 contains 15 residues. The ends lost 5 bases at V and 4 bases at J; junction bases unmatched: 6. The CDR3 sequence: CASSADRGGYNEQFF. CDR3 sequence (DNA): TGTGCCAGCAGCGCCGACAGGGGGGGATACAATGAGCAGTTCTTC.

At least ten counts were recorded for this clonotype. The chain's CDR3 is CASIGERTGTALTQYF. CDR3 nucleotides: TGTGCCAGCATCGGAGAACGGACAGGGACCGCACTCACGCAGTATTTT. The J gene is TRBJ2-3, the V gene TRBV11-2; the match to TRBD1 covers 8 bases. The ends lost 7 bases at V and 9 bases at J; junction bases unmatched: 18. The V gene's germline CDR1 is SGHAT and CDR2 FQNNGV. This CDR3 comprises 16 residues.

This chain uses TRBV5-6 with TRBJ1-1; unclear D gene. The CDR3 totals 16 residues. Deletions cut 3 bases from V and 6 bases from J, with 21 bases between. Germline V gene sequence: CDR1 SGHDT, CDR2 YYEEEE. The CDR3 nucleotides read TGTGCCAGCAGCTCGATGGGATTTGGGGATCCTCCTGAAGCTTTCTTT. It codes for CASSSMGFGDPPEAFF.

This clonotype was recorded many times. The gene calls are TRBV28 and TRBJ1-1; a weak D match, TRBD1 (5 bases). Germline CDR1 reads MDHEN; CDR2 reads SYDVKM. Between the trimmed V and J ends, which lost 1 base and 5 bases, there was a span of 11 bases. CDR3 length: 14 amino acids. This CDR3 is CASSLSAGKTEAFF. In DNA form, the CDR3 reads TGTGCCAGCAGTTTATCTGCAGGGAAAACTGAAGCTTTCTTT.

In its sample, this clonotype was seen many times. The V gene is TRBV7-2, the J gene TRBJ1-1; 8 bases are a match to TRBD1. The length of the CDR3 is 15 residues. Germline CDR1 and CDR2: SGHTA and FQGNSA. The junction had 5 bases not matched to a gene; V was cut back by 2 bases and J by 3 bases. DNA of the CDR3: TGTGCCAGCAGCTTAAGCCGGGACAGGTACACTGAAGCTTTCTTT. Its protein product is CASSLSRDRYTEAFF. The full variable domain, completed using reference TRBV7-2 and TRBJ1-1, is GAGVSQSPSNKVTEKGKDVELRCDPISGHTALYWYRQSLGQGLEFLIYFQGNSAPDKSGLPSDRFSAERTGGSVSTLTIQRTQQEDSAVYLCASSLSRDRYTEAFFGQGTRLTVV.

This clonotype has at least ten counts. The CDR3 nucleotides read TGCAGCGTTGTCGACCCGAGTGAAGCTTTCTTT. It is translated as CSVVDPSEAFF. This chain joins TRBV29-1 and TRBJ1-1; D is unresolved. CDR1 and CDR2 (germline): SQVTM, ANQGSEA. Trimming took off 4 bases at V and 7 bases at J, with 10 bases between the two ends. The CDR3 extends over 11 amino acids.

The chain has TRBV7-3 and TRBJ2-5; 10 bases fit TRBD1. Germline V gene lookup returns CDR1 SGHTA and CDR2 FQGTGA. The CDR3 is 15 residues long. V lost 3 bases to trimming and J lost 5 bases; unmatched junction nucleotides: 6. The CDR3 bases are TGTGCCAGCAGCTTGGGGACAGGGGCCAGGGAGACCCAGTACTTC. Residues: CASSLGTGARETQYF.

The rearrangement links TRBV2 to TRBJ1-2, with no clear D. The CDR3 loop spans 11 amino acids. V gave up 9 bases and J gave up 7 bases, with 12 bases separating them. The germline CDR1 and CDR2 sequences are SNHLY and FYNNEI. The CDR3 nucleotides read TGTGCCAGGGATGAGGCGGTTGGCTACACCTTC. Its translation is CARDEAVGYTF.

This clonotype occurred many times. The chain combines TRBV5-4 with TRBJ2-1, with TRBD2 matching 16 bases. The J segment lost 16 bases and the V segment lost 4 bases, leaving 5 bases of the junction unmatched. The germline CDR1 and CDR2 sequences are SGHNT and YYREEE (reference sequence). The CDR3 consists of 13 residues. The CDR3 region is CASSPGLAGGAFF. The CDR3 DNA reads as TGTGCCAGCAGCCCGGGACTAGCGGGAGGGGCATTCTTC.

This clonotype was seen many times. In DNA, the CDR3 is TGTGCCAGCAAGTTAAGGGACGGCTACACCTTC. It specifies CASKLRDGYTF. The chain combines TRBV12-3 or TRBV12-4 with TRBJ1-2; perhaps TRBD1 as D (5 bases). This CDR3 region has 11 residues. With 7 bases removed from V and 8 bases from J, the gap between germline ends came to 11 bases.